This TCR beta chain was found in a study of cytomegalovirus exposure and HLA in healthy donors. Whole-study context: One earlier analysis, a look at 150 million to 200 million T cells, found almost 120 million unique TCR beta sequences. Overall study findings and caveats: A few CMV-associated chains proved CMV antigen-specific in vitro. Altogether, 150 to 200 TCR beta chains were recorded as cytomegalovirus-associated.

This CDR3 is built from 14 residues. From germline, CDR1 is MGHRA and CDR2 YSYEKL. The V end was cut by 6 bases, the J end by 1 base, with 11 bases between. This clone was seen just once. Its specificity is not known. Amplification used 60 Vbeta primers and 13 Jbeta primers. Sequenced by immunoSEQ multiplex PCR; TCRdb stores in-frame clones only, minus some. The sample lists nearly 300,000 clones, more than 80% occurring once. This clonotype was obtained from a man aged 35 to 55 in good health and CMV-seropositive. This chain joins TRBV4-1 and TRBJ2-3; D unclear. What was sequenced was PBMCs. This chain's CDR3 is CASSRFLGTDTQYF. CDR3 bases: TGCGCCAGCAGTCGGTTTCTCGGCACAGATACGCAGTATTTT.